This entry is about one TCR beta chain. In the authors' methods: Reference gene primer amplification gave estimated nucleated cell counts. Sequenced by immunoSEQ multiplex PCR; TCRdb stores in-frame clones only, minus some. The DNA gave D and trimming, while V, J and clone size come from that table. Of approximately 150,000 clones in the sample, roughly 89% were seen once. The CDR3 spans 13 residues. The V end lost 2 bases, the J end lost 2 bases, and 6 bases lay between the germline ends. Per the germline V gene, CDR1 is MGHDK and CDR2 is SYGVNS. The sample is drawn from a study of blood T cell repertoires in COVID-19. Study details: Researchers got acute and convalescent COVID-19 samples from the United States, Italy and Spain. T cells, B-cell-depleted T cells, or PBMCs supplied cDNA or gDNA.

Sequencing was performed on peripheral blood. The source of this sequence is a woman in her fifties or sixties with acute or convalescent COVID-19. This chain uses TRBV25-1 with TRBJ1-2, with a tentative D call TRBD1 (5 bases). CDR3 amino acids: CASSEHRNYGYTF. Here the CDR3 DNA reads TGTGCCAGCAGTGAACACAGGAACTATGGCTACACCTTC.